The clone carrying this T cell receptor (beta chain) was seen only a few times. As yet, its antigen is unknown. The data were taken from a study of regulatory T cells in long-lasting Graves disease. Study findings and constraints: Persistent disease preferred TRBV28, TRBJ1-2 and TRBJ2-5; new disease, TRBV20-1 and TRBJ2-1. Less diverse TCR repertoires were seen in persistent Graves' patients than in newly diagnosed ones.

Time point described: newly diagnosed GD, antithyroid drugs for less than 3 months. RNA isolated from PBMCs was used to make the TCR library. Trimming left V 6 bases short and J 5 bases short, with 28 bases between. Germline V gene sequence: CDR1 SEHNR, CDR2 FQNEAQ (reference sequence). The CDR3 runs 19 residues. Arm-PCR of CDR3 regions and iRepertoire HTBI primers were the basis on which TCR beta libraries were built. TCRdb re-called the multiplex PCR reads with MiXCR, one entry per CDR3 protein. Among about 430,000 distinct CDR3 sequences, approximately 15% were seen once, and the ten largest hold approximately 7.6%. In addition, the sample was reused for a study of T cells in Graves' hyperthyroidism and ophthalmopathy. That source reports: When the TCR CDR3 underwent first-round RT-PCR, the HTBI primer set was used.

Sequenced here: peripheral blood mononuclear cells (PBMCs), sampled at new diagnosis, from a patient treated with antithyroid drugs. The chain carries TRBV7-9 and TRBJ2-2, with D perhaps matching TRBD1 or TRBD2 (6 bases each). This TCR came from a woman aged 40 to 49 with Graves disease. The CDR3 here is CASSTIRGAVLRGTGELFF. CDR3 in DNA: TGTGCCAGCAGTACGATCAGGGGAGCGGTTCTTCGGGGGACCGGGGAGCTGTTTTTT.